This T cell receptor beta chain was documented in a study of Graves' ophthalmopathy and Graves' hyperthyroidism. Notes on the study in general: The blood repertoire also included most expanded thyroid clonotypes above 0.001 frequency.

As the template, RNA transcripts were used to amplify TCR beta CDR3 regions. HTBI primers were used in a first-round RT-PCR, which preceded a second-round multiplex PCR. TCRdb re-derived calls from the multiplex PCR reads in MiXCR, one entry per CDR3 protein. The sample has about 150,000 distinct CDR3 sequences, less than 45% seen once. Every ophthalmopathy donor presented moderate-to-severe activity, CAS ≥3, NOSPECS ≥4 and duration under 3 months. PBMCs were density-gradient isolated from roughly 9.5 ml fresh blood. The germline gives CDR1 LGHDT, CDR2 YNNKEL (reference sequence). J gave up 9 bases and V 1 base, and 3 bases lay outside the gene matches. CDR3 length equals 13 residues. This clonotype has a count of ten or more. Its target is unknown.

This TCR was sampled from a woman aged 40 to 50 with Graves' ophthalmopathy. This chain joins TRBV3-1 and TRBJ2-5; TRBD1 aligns across 9 bases. The source material was peripheral blood. The chain's CDR3 is CASSQGQGVAQYF. DNA of the CDR3: TGTGCCAGCAGCCAAGGACAGGGGGTGGCCCAGTACTTC.